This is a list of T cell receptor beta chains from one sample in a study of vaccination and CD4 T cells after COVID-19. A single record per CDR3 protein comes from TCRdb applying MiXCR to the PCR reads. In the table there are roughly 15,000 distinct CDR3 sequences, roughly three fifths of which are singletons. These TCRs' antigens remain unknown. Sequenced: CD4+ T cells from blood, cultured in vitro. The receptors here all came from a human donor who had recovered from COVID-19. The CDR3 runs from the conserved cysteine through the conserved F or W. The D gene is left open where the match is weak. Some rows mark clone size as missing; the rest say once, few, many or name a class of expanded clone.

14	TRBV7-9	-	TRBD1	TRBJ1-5	TGTGCCAGCAGCCGGGGACAGGCCAATCAGCCCCAGCATTTT	CASSRGQANQPQHF
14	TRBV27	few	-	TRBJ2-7	TGTGCCAGCAGAGCACTAGACGGAAGGTACGAGCAGTACTTC	CASRALDGRYEQYF
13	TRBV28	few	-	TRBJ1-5	TGTGCCAGCAGTTTAAGAAGGATTCAGCCCCAGCATTTT	CASSLRRIQPQHF
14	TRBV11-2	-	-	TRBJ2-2	TGTGCCAGCAGCTTAGGATGGGACACCGGGGAGCTGTTTTTT	CASSLGWDTGELFF
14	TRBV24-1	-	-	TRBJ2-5	TGTGCCACCAGTGATACCCGGGCCTTCCCGACCCAGTACTTC	CATSDTRAFPTQYF
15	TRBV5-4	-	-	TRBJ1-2	TGTGCCAGCAGCTTGAAGGGGGGAGGTGGCTATGGCTACACCTTC	CASSLKGGGGYGYTF
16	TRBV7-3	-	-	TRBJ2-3	TGTGCCAGCAGCTTAGACGGGCCTTTTGGCACAGATACGCAGTATTTT	CASSLDGPFGTDTQYF
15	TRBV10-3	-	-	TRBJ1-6	TGTGCCATCAGTGAGGACGGGGGGGCTAATTCACCCCTCCACTTT	CAISEDGGANSPLHF
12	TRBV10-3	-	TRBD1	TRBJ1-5	TGTGCCAGCCGAACAGGGGATCAGCCCCAGCATTTT	CASRTGDQPQHF
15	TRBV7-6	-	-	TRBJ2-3	TGTGCCAGCAGCTCCAGCGGGCAGTTCACAGATACGCAGTATTTT	CASSSSGQFTDTQYF
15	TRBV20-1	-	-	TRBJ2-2	TGCAGTGCTAGCAACGGAGGAGCGAACACCGGGGAGCTGTTTTTT	CSASNGGANTGELFF
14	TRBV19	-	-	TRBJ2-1	TGTGCCAGTAGTATAAGAGGGCCCAGCAATGAGCAGTTCTTC	CASSIRGPSNEQFF
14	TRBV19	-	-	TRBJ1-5	TGTGCCAGTAGTATCGGGCAGGGCTATCAGCCCCAGCATTTT	CASSIGQGYQPQHF
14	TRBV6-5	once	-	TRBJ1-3	TGTGCCAGCAGTTATGAGGCCAGAGGAAACACCATATATTTT	CASSYEARGNTIYF
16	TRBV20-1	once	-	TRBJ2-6	TGCAGTGCTAGAGCCGGAGGGAGCTCTGGGGCCAACGTCCTGACTTTC	CSARAGGSSGANVLTF
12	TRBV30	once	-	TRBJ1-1	TGTGCCTGGAGTGCCTTGAACACTGAAGCTTTCTTT	CAWSALNTEAFF
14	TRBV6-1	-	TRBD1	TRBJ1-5	TGTGCCAGCTCACCGGGACAGAGCTATCAGCCCCAGCATTTT	CASSPGQSYQPQHF
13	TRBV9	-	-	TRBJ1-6	TGTGCCAGCAGCGTCCAATATAATTCACCCCTCCACTTT	CASSVQYNSPLHF
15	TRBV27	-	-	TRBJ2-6	TGTGCCAGCAGTTCTCGCGGCTCTGGGGCCAACGTCCTGACTTTC	CASSSRGSGANVLTF
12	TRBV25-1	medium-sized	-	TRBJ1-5	TGTGCCAGCAGTTGGGGGAATCAGCCCCAGCATTTT	CASSWGNQPQHF
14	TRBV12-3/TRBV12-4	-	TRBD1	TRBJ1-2	TGTGCCAGCAGAGGCGTGGGCAGGGGGTTTGGCTACACCTTC	CASRGVGRGFGYTF
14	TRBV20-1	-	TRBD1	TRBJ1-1	TGCAGTGCTGGGGGGACAGGGTTGAGCACTGAAGCTTTCTTT	CSAGGTGLSTEAFF
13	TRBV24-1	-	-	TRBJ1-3	TGTGCCACCAGATCGACAGGAGAGGACACCATATATTTT	CATRSTGEDTIYF
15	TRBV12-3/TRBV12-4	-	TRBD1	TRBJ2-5	TGTGCCAGCAGCCCCGGGACAGGGGGAAAAGAGACCCAGTACTTC	CASSPGTGGKETQYF